This T cell receptor beta chain was captured in a study of shared clonotypes between healthy human individuals. Germline V CDR1 and CDR2: LNHDA, SQIVND (reference sequence). This CDR3 has 16 residues. Losses at the gene ends were 4 bases for V and 1 base for J; bases not matched to a gene: 9. Terminally differentiated effector memory CD45RA+ cells were left out of the naive CD8 fraction, which was CD45RO-negative and positively selected for CCR7. Profiled with immunoSEQ multiplex PCR; TCRdb holds only in-frame clones, not every one. Of roughly 2.1 million clones in the sample, under 95% are singletons; the top ten hold approximately 1.7%.

The specimen was naive CD8+ T cells from PBMCs. The receptor was derived from a man younger than 35 in good health. Some clones in this sample may be carry-over from other donors' samples. The chain recombines TRBV19 with TRBJ1-1; 7 nucleotides line up with TRBD1. CDR3 DNA: TGTGCCAGTAGTAGCCATGGGACAGCAAGGAACACTGAAGCTTTCTTT. This sequence encodes CASSSHGTARNTEAFF.